The 3 T cell receptor beta chains below all came from one sample that was sequenced in a study of beta chain features in type 1 diabetes. Study results and caveats: TCRB CDR3s were moderately but significantly shorter in Type 1 diabetes patients in all four CD4+ subsets.

Reverse transcribing all isolated RNA meant expressed TCRB transcripts were sequenced. Method: immunoSEQ multiplex PCR; TCRdb's copy keeps in-frame clones and lacks some. The table shows around 250,000 clones, with approximately 24% occurring only once. These receptors are not linked to any known antigen. Sequenced input: naive CD4+ T cells from blood. The receptors derive from a woman younger than 45 with type 1 diabetes.

The chain links TRBV30 to TRBJ2-3, with unresolved D. The CDR3 is 12 amino acids. Per germline, CDR1 GTSNPN and CDR2 SVGIG (reference sequence). Between the trimmed V and J ends, which lost 4 bases and 2 bases, there was a span of 7 bases. The CDR3 DNA reads as TGTGCCTGGACCTCTTACACAGATACGCAGTATTTT. Translating it yields CAWTSYTDTQYF. Based on the CDR3 plus reference TRBV30 and TRBJ2-3, the full variable domain is SQTIHQWPATLVQPVGSPLSLECTVEGTSNPNLYWYRQAAGRGLQLLFYSVGIGQISSEVPQNLSASRPQDRQFILSSKKLLLSDSGFYLCAWTSYTDTQYFGPGTRLTVL.

This clone was counted only a few times. This chain links TRBV4-2 with TRBJ1-2, with TRBD1 as a possible D gene (6 bases). V lost 0 bases and J 6 bases, leaving 14 bases between the germline ends. CDR1 and CDR2 (germline): LGHNA, YNFKEQ. The CDR3 extends over 15 amino acids. CDR3 DNA: TGTGCCAGCAGCCAAGATTGGGTGGGGGCAAATGGCTACACCTTC. Its translation is CASSQDWVGANGYTF.

The rearrangement uses TRBV14 and TRBJ2-1, with a weak D call TRBD2 (5 bases). The germline CDR1 and CDR2 sequences are SGHDN and FVKESK. The CDR3 is made up of 16 amino acids. Trimming shortened V by 0 bases and J by 8 bases, and 17 bases separated the two germline ends. As DNA, the CDR3 is TGTGCCAGCAGCCAAGAGTTCCTACTAGATAGCGATGAGCAGTTCTTC. It encodes CASSQEFLLDSDEQFF.